The next 30 T cell receptor beta chains were all read from a single sample in a study of T cell responses to AZD1222 COVID-19 vaccine. Some clones are missing from TCRdb's copy, which holds only in-frame ones; the method was immunoSEQ multiplex PCR. The sample records 100,000 to 150,000 clones, around 90% being singletons. The specimen comprised peripheral blood, sampled on day 0 of AZD1222 vaccination. The receptors derive from an adult in good health.

The chain employs TRBV19 and TRBJ2-6; D possibly corresponds to TRBD2 (6 bases). The CDR3 extends over 14 amino acids. Germline V gene sequence: CDR1 LNHDA, CDR2 SQIVND (reference sequence). Trimming cost V 7 bases and J 4 bases, with 11 bases left between them. CDR3 coding DNA: TGTGCCAGTAACTCGGGGGTCGGGGCCAACGTCCTGACTTTC. Its translation: CASNSGVGANVLTF.

The rearrangement joins TRBV5-8 to TRBJ2-2; D is unresolved. The CDR3 is made up of 15 amino acids. The germline gives CDR1 SGHTS, CDR2 YDEGEE. Trimming cost V 1 base and J 1 base, with 8 bases left between them. In DNA form, the CDR3 reads TGTGCCAGCAGCTTGCATCTAGGGAACACCGGGGAGCTGTTTTTT. Residues: CASSLHLGNTGELFF.

The gene calls are TRBV5-1 and TRBJ1-2, with D hard to call. This CDR3 region has 16 residues. Germline CDR1 is SGHRS and CDR2 is YFSETQ. V was clipped by 1 base and J by 4 bases, with 17 bases between them. In DNA form, the CDR3 reads TGCGCCAGCAGCTTGAACGGTGCGGTAACCCCCTATGGCTACACCTTC. The encoded protein is CASSLNGAVTPYGYTF. Filled out from reference TRBV5-1 and TRBJ1-2, the complete variable domain reads KAGVTQTPRYLIKTRGQQVTLSCSPISGHRSVSWYQQTPGQGLQFLFEYFSETQRNKGNFPGRFSGRQFSNSRSEMNVSTLELGDSALYLCASSLNGAVTPYGYTFGSGTRLTVV.

V gene TRBV28 combines with J gene TRBJ1-1; no clear D gene. Trimming removed 7 bases from V and 5 bases from J, with 17 bases in between. The CDR3 is 14 amino acids. The V gene's germline CDR1 is MDHEN and CDR2 SYDVKM. As DNA, the CDR3 is TGTGCCAGCAACTCATGGGGAGGAAGAACTGAAGCTTTCTTT. It encodes CASNSWGGRTEAFF. The full variable domain, with the rest looked up from reference TRBV28 and TRBJ1-1, is DVKVTQSSRYLVKRTGEKVFLECVQDMDHENMFWYRQDPGLGLRLIYFSYDVKMKEKGDIPEGYSVSREKKERFSLILESASTNQTSMYLCASNSWGGRTEAFFGQGTRLTVV.

This chain links TRBV18 with TRBJ2-7; D is possibly TRBD1 (5 bases). The CDR3 sequence is 15 residues long. V lost 2 bases and J 3 bases, leaving 14 bases between the germline ends. Germline V gene data show CDR1 as KGHSH and CDR2 as LQKENI. CDR3 sequence (DNA): TGTGCCAGCTCACCAATTCCTGGGGCCCTCTACGAGCAGTACTTC. Amino acid sequence: CASSPIPGALYEQYF. Supplemented by reference TRBV18 and TRBJ2-7, the full variable domain reads NAGVMQNPRHLVRRRGQEARLRCSPMKGHSHVYWYRQLPEEGLKFMVYLQKENIIDESGMPKERFSAEFPKEGPSILRIQQVVRGDSAAYFCASSPIPGALYEQYFGPGTRLTVT.

This clone occurred once. The chain recombines TRBV5-1 with TRBJ2-7; D possibly uses TRBD1 or TRBD2 (5 bases each). CDR1 and CDR2 from the germline V gene are SGHRS and YFSETQ. The CDR3 is 13 amino acids. Trimming stripped 5 bases from V and 5 bases from J, with 14 bases between. The DNA for the CDR3 is TGCGCCAGCAGTCGGGGCCTGAGCAACGAGCAGTACTTC. It translates to CASSRGLSNEQYF.

This chain connects TRBV3-1 (or the pseudogene TRBV3-2) to TRBJ2-7; D remains ambiguous. V lost 2 bases, J lost 0 bases, and 8 bases lay in between. The CDR3 is 14 residues long. Germline V gives CDR1 LGHDT, CDR2 YNNKEL (reference sequence). The CDR3 loop reads CASSQKSYSYEQYF. The CDR3 DNA sequence: TGTGCCAGCAGCCAAAAGTCATACTCCTACGAGCAGTACTTC.

The chain links TRBV5-5 to TRBJ2-7; 9 bases are shared with TRBD1. The CDR3 is 15 residues long. V lost 4 bases, J lost 6 bases, and 11 bases stayed unmatched. The germline CDR1 and CDR2 sequences are SGHKS and YYEKEE (reference sequence). The DNA for the CDR3 is TGTGCCAGCAGCCTCCTCCCGGGACAGGGTAGCGAGCAGTACTTC. It encodes CASSLLPGQGSEQYF. The complete variable domain, with remaining parts taken from reference TRBV5-5 and TRBJ2-7, reads DAGVTQSPTHLIKTRGQQVTLRCSPISGHKSVSWYQQVLGQGPQFIFQYYEKEERGRGNFPDRFSARQFPNYSSELNVNALLLGDSALYLCASSLLPGQGSEQYFGPGTRLTVT.

V is TRBV19 and J is TRBJ1-1; D ambiguous. The CDR3 totals 15 residues. Germline CDR1 reads LNHDA; CDR2 reads SQIVND (reference sequence). The V end was cut by 7 bases, the J end by 0 bases, with 15 bases between. The CDR3 bases are TGTGCCAGTATCCAGACGACCGCCGTGAACACTGAAGCTTTCTTT. Its translation: CASIQTTAVNTEAFF. The full variable domain, with the rest looked up from reference TRBV19 and TRBJ1-1, is DGGITQSPKYLFRKEGQNVTLSCEQNLNHDAMYWYRQDPGQGLRLIYYSQIVNDFQKGDIAEGYSVSREKKESFPLTVTSAQKNPTAFYLCASIQTTAVNTEAFFGQGTRLTVV.

The V gene is TRBV2, the J gene TRBJ1-6; no reliable D call. Germline values: CDR1 SNHLY, CDR2 FYNNEI. Trimming removed 3 bases from V and 7 bases from J, with 7 bases in between. This CDR3 is 13 amino acids long. The CDR3 coding sequence is TGTGCCAGCAGTGAGTCGGGGAATTCACCCCTCCACTTT. Protein: CASSESGNSPLHF.

The genes are TRBV7-2 and TRBJ2-2, with TRBD1 matching 12 bases. Germline lookup yields CDR1 SGHTA and CDR2 FQGNSA. This CDR3 is built from 16 residues. The V and J ends lost 4 bases and 5 bases, in that order; junction bases with no gene match: 5. As DNA, the CDR3 is TGTGCCAGCAGCTCGGGACAGGGGGCGTTGACCGGGGAGCTGTTTTTT. It specifies CASSSGQGALTGELFF.

The rearrangement joins TRBV9 to TRBJ1-2; D is unclear. CDR1 is SGDLS, CDR2 YYNGEE, per germline. CDR3 length equals 13 residues. The V end was cut by 3 bases, the J end by 2 bases, with 8 bases between. The CDR3 nucleotides read TGTGCCAGCAGCGAAGGGCTAAACTATGGCTACACCTTC. Translated: CASSEGLNYGYTF.

This chain joins TRBV15 and TRBJ1-4; TRBD1 matches at 9 bases. Trimming cost V 3 bases and J 8 bases; bases outside gene matches: 7. The CDR3 is made up of 15 amino acids. Germline CDR1 reads LNHNV; CDR2 reads YYDKDF (reference sequence). CDR3 DNA sequence: TGTGCCACCAGCAGGGCAACAGGGGGCTGGGAAAAACTGTTTTTT. It yields the protein CATSRATGGWEKLFF. Full variable domain (outside the CDR3, taken from reference TRBV15 and TRBJ1-4): DAMVIQNPRYQVTQFGKPVTLSCSQTLNHNVMYWYQQKSSQAPKLLFHYYDKDFNNEADTPDNFQSRRPNTSFCFLDIRSPGLGDTAMYLCATSRATGGWEKLFFGSGTQLSVL.

V and J are TRBV5-5 and TRBJ1-2; possible D gene TRBD1, 5 bases. The germline V gene encodes CDR1 SGHKS and CDR2 YYEKEE (reference sequence). This CDR3 is built from 13 residues. Trimming left V 4 bases short and J 9 bases short, with 16 bases between. CDR3 DNA sequence: TGTGCCAGCAGCCCGACTGGGACGGGTAGCTACACCTTC. It encodes CASSPTGTGSYTF.

The J gene is TRBJ1-6, the V gene TRBV23-1; D remains unclear. TRBV23-1 is designated an ORF whose function remains uncertain. The V and J ends lost 3 bases and 0 bases respectively, with 15 bases between them. The CDR3 sequence is 18 residues long. The CDR3 is CASSQPSGASSYNSPLHF. The DNA for the CDR3 is TGCGCCAGCAGTCAGCCTAGCGGCGCGAGCTCCTATAATTCACCCCTCCACTTT.

This chain uses TRBV5-1 with TRBJ2-3, with unresolved D. The CDR3 is 12 residues long. CDR1 and CDR2 (germline): SGHRS, YFSETQ. The ends were cut back, 2 bases at V and 2 bases at J, with 3 bases in the middle. The CDR3 nucleotides are TGCGCCAGCAGCTTCGCCACAGATACGCAGTATTTT. The encoded protein is CASSFATDTQYF.

The V call is TRBV24-1, the J call TRBJ1-4; D possibly corresponds to TRBD1 (5 bases). The CDR3 length is 16 residues. V was clipped by 3 bases and J by 5 bases, with 15 bases between them. CDR1 KGHDR and CDR2 SFDVKD come from the germline V gene. CDR3 sequence (DNA): TGTGCCACCAGTGATCCCCGGGGCGGGGAAAATGAAAAACTGTTTTTT. Translated: CATSDPRGGENEKLFF.

The chain links TRBV28 to TRBJ2-7; tentatively, D is TRBD1 or TRBD2 (6 bases each). In germline, CDR1 is MDHEN, CDR2 SYDVKM. The CDR3 sequence is 18 residues long. Deletions cut 2 bases from V and 0 bases from J, with 20 bases between. CDR3 nucleotide sequence: TGTGCCAGCAGTTTACCCGCCCGGGGGCAGCCCCGCTCCTACGAGCAGTACTTC. This codes for CASSLPARGQPRSYEQYF.

This sequence joins TRBV30 and TRBJ1-6; TRBD1 might be the D (6 bases). Trimming left V 4 bases short and J 5 bases short, with 12 bases between. The germline gives CDR1 GTSNPN, CDR2 SVGIG (reference sequence). The CDR3 extends over 14 amino acids. The DNA of the CDR3 is TGTGCCTGGACTAAGGACAGAAATAATTCACCCCTCCACTTT. It yields the protein CAWTKDRNNSPLHF. The full variable domain, with the rest looked up from reference TRBV30 and TRBJ1-6, is SQTIHQWPATLVQPVGSPLSLECTVEGTSNPNLYWYRQAAGRGLQLLFYSVGIGQISSEVPQNLSASRPQDRQFILSSKKLLLSDSGFYLCAWTKDRNNSPLHFGNGTRLTVT.

The genes are TRBV18 and TRBJ2-7; D may be TRBD2 (6 bases). Germline CDR1 and CDR2: KGHSH and LQKENI. Between the trimmed V and J ends, which lost 3 bases and 7 bases, there was a span of 10 bases. The CDR3 loop spans 12 amino acids. CDR3 region: CASSPGGGEQYF. CDR3 sequence (DNA): TGTGCCAGCTCACCTGGTGGGGGGGAGCAGTACTTC.

The chain links TRBV3-1 (or the pseudogene TRBV3-2) to TRBJ2-1; 11 bases map to TRBD2. This CDR3 is built from 16 residues. The germline gives CDR1 LGHDT, CDR2 YNNKEL (reference sequence). The junction had 3 bases not matched to a gene; V was cut back by 0 bases and J by 5 bases. The CDR3 DNA sequence: TGTGCCAGCAGCCAAGATTTAGCGGGGGGGGACAATGAGCAGTTCTTC. The encoded protein is CASSQDLAGGDNEQFF.

The CDR3 loop reads CASMVDRQAHSPLHF. Here the CDR3 DNA reads TGTGCCAGCATGGTGGACAGGCAAGCGCACTCACCCCTCCACTTT. The V call is TRBV2, the J call TRBJ1-6; TRBD1 matches at 7 bases. The V segment lost 7 bases and the J segment 10 bases; nucleotides outside the gene matches: 13. The CDR3 contains 15 residues. Germline assignment: CDR1 SNHLY and CDR2 FYNNEI.

This chain links TRBV7-9 with TRBJ2-2; TRBD1 agrees at 8 bases. CDR1 is SEHNR, CDR2 FQNEAQ, per germline (reference sequence). The CDR3 sequence is 16 residues long. Trimming at V came to 0 bases and at J to 6 bases, leaving 6 bases not matched to a gene. In nucleotides, the CDR3 is TGTGCCAGCAGCTTAGCGGCAGGGGGCGCCCCCGGGGAGCTGTTTTTT. As protein: CASSLAAGGAPGELFF. The entire variable domain, with the rest obtained from reference TRBV7-9 and TRBJ2-2, is as follows: DTGVSQNPRHKITKRGQNVTFRCDPISEHNRLYWYRQTLGQGPEFLTYFQNEAQLEKSRLLSDRFSAERPKGSFSTLEIQRTEQGDSAMYLCASSLAAGGAPGELFFGEGSRLTVL.

The chain links TRBV19 to TRBJ2-7, with D unresolved. V shed 9 bases and J shed 2 bases, with 17 bases lying between them. The CDR3 contains 14 residues. CDR1 is LNHDA, CDR2 SQIVND, per germline (reference sequence). CDR3 protein: CASSYAAPTYEQYF. The CDR3 DNA reads TGTGCCAGCTCCTATGCCGCCCCCACCTACGAGCAGTACTTC.

The chain has TRBV28 and TRBJ2-5; D might be TRBD1 (6 bases). Germline CDR1 MDHEN, CDR2 SYDVKM. CDR3 length equals 16 residues. V lost 2 bases and J lost 1, with 14 bases in between. The CDR3 region is CASSLGAGDLQETQYF. The CDR3 nucleotides are TGTGCCAGCAGTTTAGGGGCAGGGGACCTCCAAGAGACCCAGTACTTC.

This clone was recorded only once. The J gene is TRBJ1-3, the V gene TRBV7-3, with D hard to call. Germline V lookup: CDR1 SGHTA, CDR2 FQGTGA. V lost 2 bases and J 7 bases, leaving 9 bases between the germline ends. CDR3 size: 13 residues. The CDR3 nucleotides are TGTGCCAGCAGCTTAGACATGGGTAACACCATATATTTT. The encoded protein is CASSLDMGNTIYF.

The chain couples TRBV11-2 to TRBJ2-3, with TRBD1 matching 8 bases. V lost 1 base to trimming and J lost 5 bases; unmatched junction nucleotides: 11. Germline-derived CDR1 and CDR2 are SGHAT and FQNNGV. This CDR3 region has 17 residues. CDR3 DNA sequence: TGTGCCAGCAGCTTAGCGATCCGGACAGGGCACCGAGATACGCAGTATTTT. As protein: CASSLAIRTGHRDTQYF.

The chain links TRBV9 to TRBJ2-7, with no clear D. The V end lost 0 bases, the J end lost 1 base, and 8 bases lay between the germline ends. Germline CDR1 reads SGDLS; CDR2 reads YYNGEE. This CDR3 is built from 14 residues. Here the CDR3 DNA reads TGTGCCAGCAGCGTAGGATATAATTCCTACGAGCAGTACTTC. Its protein is CASSVGYNSYEQYF.

This clone showed up just once. The chain employs TRBV5-1 and TRBJ2-7, with TRBD1 identical over 7 bases. V shed 4 bases, J shed 3 bases, and the junction held 4 bases outside the gene matches. CDR1 SGHRS and CDR2 YFSETQ come from the germline V gene. This CDR3 has 13 residues. CDR3 nucleotides: TGCGCCAGCAGCGTGACAGGGCGCTACGAGCAGTACTTC. It encodes CASSVTGRYEQYF.

The chain employs TRBV6-5 and TRBJ1-3; TRBD1 might be the D (6 bases). The CDR3 sequence is 14 residues long. Germline values: CDR1 MNHEY, CDR2 SVGAGI. Trimming took off 8 bases at V and 0 bases at J, with 11 bases between the two ends. Here the CDR3 reads CASRDTYSGNTIYF. The CDR3 nucleotides are TGTGCCAGCCGGGACACCTACTCTGGAAACACCATATATTTT.